The T cell receptor (beta chain) under discussion was sequenced for a study of T cells after yellow fever vaccination. This clonotype was seen only a few times. The target antigen is unknown. This CDR3 spans 16 amino acids. Germline V gives CDR1 MNHNS, CDR2 SASEGT. V lost 6 bases and J 0 bases, leaving 12 bases between the germline ends. MiXCR, run by TCRdb on the 5' RACE reads, gives a single entry per CDR3 protein. The sample contains some 250,000 distinct CDR3 sequences, roughly 7.2% of which appear only once. Study results and limitations: It was a small share of clonotypes that appeared in both CD4 and CD8 compartments.

The material sequenced was CD4+ T cells sorted from PBMCs, taken 15 days after the yellow fever booster vaccination. The V call is TRBV6-1, the J call TRBJ1-6; D unclear. The clonotype originates from a man younger than 40 who received the YFV17D yellow fever vaccine. The CDR3 DNA reads as TGTGCCAGCAGCCTGCGCCGGAGCTCCTATAATTCACCCCTCCACTTT. Protein: CASSLRRSSYNSPLHF.